The clone carrying this TCR beta chain was observed many times. This record comes from a study of T cells after yellow fever vaccination. TCRdb fed the 5' RACE reads into MiXCR, producing one record per CDR3 protein. Of about 68,000 distinct CDR3 sequences in the sample, about 6% were seen once. The sequencing used CD8+ T cells sorted from PBMCs, collected 45 days after the first yellow fever vaccination. This clonotype originated in a man aged 18 to 30 who received the YFV17D yellow fever vaccine.

Here the CDR3 reads CASSYSPASQPQHF. As DNA, the CDR3 is TGTGCCAGCAGTTACTCTCCGGCGAGTCAGCCCCAGCATTTT. The J gene is TRBJ1-5, the V gene TRBV6-5; D gene ambiguous. This CDR3 comprises 14 residues. Germline V gives CDR1 MNHEY, CDR2 SVGAGI. The V gene lost 0 bases and the J gene lost 6 bases, with 9 bases spanning the gap.